This TCR beta chain was sequenced in a study of T cell responses to AZD1222 COVID-19 vaccine. The table came from immunoSEQ multiplex PCR; TCRdb's copy has only in-frame clones and leaves some out. The table shows approximately 130,000 clones, with 90% occurring only once. V dropped 5 bases and J dropped 4; count of bases not matched to a gene: 3. CDR1 is MNHEY and CDR2 is SVGAGI in the germline V gene. The CDR3 totals 14 residues. This clonotype was obtained from an adult in good health. V and J are TRBV6-5 and TRBJ1-5; 9 nucleotides match TRBD1. Sequenced material: peripheral blood, taken on day 0 of AZD1222 vaccination. CDR3 in DNA: TGTGCCAGCAGTATGGGACAGGGTAATCAGCCCCAGCATTTT. As protein: CASSMGQGNQPQHF.